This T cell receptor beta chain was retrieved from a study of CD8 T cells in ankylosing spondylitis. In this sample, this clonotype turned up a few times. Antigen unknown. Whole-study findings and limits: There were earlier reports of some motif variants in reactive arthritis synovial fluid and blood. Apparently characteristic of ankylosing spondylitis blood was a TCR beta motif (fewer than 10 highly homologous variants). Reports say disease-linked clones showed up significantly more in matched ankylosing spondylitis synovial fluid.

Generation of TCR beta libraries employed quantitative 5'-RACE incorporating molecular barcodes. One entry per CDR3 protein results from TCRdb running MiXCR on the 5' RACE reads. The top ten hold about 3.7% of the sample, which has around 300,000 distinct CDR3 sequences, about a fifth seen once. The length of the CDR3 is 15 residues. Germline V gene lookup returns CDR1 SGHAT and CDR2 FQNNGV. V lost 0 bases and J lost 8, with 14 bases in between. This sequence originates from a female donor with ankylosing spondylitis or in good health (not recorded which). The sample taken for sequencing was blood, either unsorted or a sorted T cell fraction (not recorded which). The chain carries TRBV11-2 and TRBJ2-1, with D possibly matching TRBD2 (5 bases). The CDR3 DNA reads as TGTGCCAGCAGCTTAGATGTGGTCGGGAAGCATGAGCAGTTCTTC. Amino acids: CASSLDVVGKHEQFF.